Below are 19 T cell receptor beta chains sequenced from a single sample in a study of shared clonotypes between healthy human individuals. The table came from immunoSEQ multiplex PCR; TCRdb's copy has only in-frame clones and leaves some out. The repertoire holds around 2.3 million clones, with approximately 96% as singletons. Sequenced material: naive CD4+ T cells sorted from blood. The subset denotes: CD45RA+ positively selected. These receptors came from a man younger than 35 in good health.

The gene calls are TRBV6-5 and TRBJ1-1; D call uncertain. This CDR3 contains 14 residues. CDR1 MNHEY and CDR2 SVGAGI come from the germline V gene. V was cut by 0 bases and J by 4 bases, with 9 bases left in between. The CDR3 spells CASSYSRPVTEAFF. As DNA, the CDR3 is TGTGCCAGCAGTTACTCACGGCCAGTCACTGAAGCTTTCTTT.

The chain carries TRBV5-6 and TRBJ2-5; 8 nucleotides line up with TRBD1. CDR1 and CDR2 from the germline V gene are SGHDT and YYEEEE. This CDR3 is built from 15 residues. Trimming removed 2 bases from V and 5 bases from J; junction bases left unmatched: 8. Here the CDR3 DNA reads TGTGCCAGCAGCTTCATGAGACAGGGGTACGAGACCCAGTACTTC. Protein product: CASSFMRQGYETQYF.

As to this clone: Within the sample, other DNA sequences also encode this same CDR3. This chain connects TRBV4-1 to TRBJ2-7, with a tentative D call TRBD1 (6 bases). From germline, CDR1 is MGHRA and CDR2 YSYEKL. CDR3 length equals 14 residues. Trimming stripped 1 base from V and 2 bases from J, with 9 bases between. The CDR3 reads CASSQGRGTYEQYF. The DNA for the CDR3 is TGCGCCAGCAGCCAAGGCAGGGGCACCTACGAGCAGTACTTC.

The table lists this clone with a count of one. The V call is TRBV27, the J call TRBJ1-4; D is unresolved. CDR3 size: 13 residues. Germline V gene data show CDR1 as MNHEY and CDR2 as SMNVEV (reference sequence). Trimming left V 2 bases short and J 4 bases short, with 5 bases between. The CDR3 reads CASSLRLNEKLFF. Written as DNA, the CDR3 is TGTGCCAGCAGTTTAAGGCTTAATGAAAAACTGTTTTTT.

The CDR3 here is CAWSVGRVRSGANVLTF. CDR3 in DNA: TGTGCCTGGAGTGTCGGCAGGGTCCGGTCTGGGGCCAACGTCCTGACTTTC. V is TRBV30 and J is TRBJ2-6, with a possible D match to TRBD1 (5 bases). Trimming left V 0 bases short and J 1 base short, with 13 bases between. The CDR3 is 17 residues long. Germline CDR1 is GTSNPN and CDR2 is SVGIG (reference sequence).

As for this clone: The sample holds other DNA sequences that translate to the same CDR3. V is TRBV18 and J is TRBJ2-7; 8 bases align to TRBD2. The CDR3 runs to 14 residues. V trimming: 3 bases; J trimming: 2 bases; junction bases outside the gene matches: 3. CDR1 KGHSH and CDR2 LQKENI come from the germline V gene. The CDR3 DNA follows: TGTGCCAGCTCACCGTCTAGCGGGCCCTACGAGCAGTACTTC. This sequence encodes CASSPSSGPYEQYF.

The chain combines TRBV27 with TRBJ1-6; unclear D gene. V was shortened by 4 bases and J by 4 bases, with 11 bases between the two germline ends. In germline, CDR1 is MNHEY, CDR2 SMNVEV (reference sequence). The CDR3 totals 15 residues. CDR3 sequence: CASSSTEHYNSPLHF. DNA of the CDR3: TGTGCCAGCAGTTCGACGGAGCATTATAATTCACCCCTCCACTTT.

The genes are TRBV7-9 and TRBJ1-6; 7 positions agree with TRBD1. The V gene's germline CDR1 is SEHNR and CDR2 FQNEAQ (reference sequence). CDR3 length: 13 residues. Germline trimming cut 8 bases from V and 6 bases from J; bases unmatched to any gene: 4. As DNA, the CDR3 is TGTGCCAGCGGGACAGACACTAATTCACCCCTCCACTTT. Its translation is CASGTDTNSPLHF.

This clone came up a few times. The same CDR3 arises from other DNA sequences in this sample as well. The chain has TRBV5-1 and TRBJ2-3, with D uncertain. Trimming stripped 4 bases from V and 2 bases from J, with 2 bases between. The CDR3 has 11 residues. CDR1 is SGHRS, CDR2 YFSETQ, per germline. The chain's CDR3 is CASSVTDTQYF. Here the CDR3 DNA reads TGCGCCAGCAGCGTCACAGATACGCAGTATTTT.

The chain recombines TRBV2 with TRBJ2-3; tentatively, D is TRBD1 or TRBD2 (5 bases each). The CDR3 length is 14 residues. The germline V and J ends were trimmed by 5 bases and 5 bases, with 14 bases remaining between them. The V gene's germline CDR1 is SNHLY and CDR2 FYNNEI. In nucleotides, the CDR3 is TGTGCCAGCAGTATTATGGGGGAGTTAGATACGCAGTATTTT. Its protein product is CASSIMGELDTQYF.

This clone was counted a single time. This chain uses TRBV30 with TRBJ2-1; D may be TRBD1 (6 bases). Trimming removed 5 bases at V and 7 bases at J, with 15 bases between. The CDR3 is 13 residues long. Germline V gene lookup returns CDR1 GTSNPN and CDR2 SVGIG (reference sequence). CDR3 nucleotides: TGTGCCTGGGAAAGGGGGTTAGCGAATGAGCAGTTCTTC. Protein: CAWERGLANEQFF. The full variable domain, its missing parts supplied by reference TRBV30 and TRBJ2-1, is SQTIHQWPATLVQPVGSPLSLECTVEGTSNPNLYWYRQAAGRGLQLLFYSVGIGQISSEVPQNLSASRPQDRQFILSSKKLLLSDSGFYLCAWERGLANEQFFGPGTRLTVL.

As DNA, the CDR3 is TGTGCCAGCAGCTATTACTACGAGCAGTACTTC. It yields the protein CASSYYYEQYF. The chain carries TRBV11-2 and TRBJ2-7, with no clear D. The CDR3 contains 11 residues. The germline V gene has CDR1 SGHAT and CDR2 FQNNGV. V was trimmed by 4 bases and J by 3 bases, leaving 4 bases between them. The full variable domain, with the rest looked up from reference TRBV11-2 and TRBJ2-7, is EAGVAQSPRYKIIEKRQSVAFWCNPISGHATLYWYQQILGQGPKLLIQFQNNGVVDDSQLPKDRFSAERLKGVDSTLKIQPAKLEDSAVYLCASSYYYEQYFGPGTRLTVT.

On this clone itself: The same CDR3 can be traced to other DNA sequences in this sample. V gene TRBV6-5 combines with J gene TRBJ2-7, with TRBD2 matching 8 bases. This CDR3 comprises 14 residues. CDR1 is MNHEY, CDR2 SVGAGI, per germline. V trimming: 2 bases; J trimming: 3 bases; junction bases outside the gene matches: 3. CDR3 DNA sequence: TGTGCCAGCAGTTACAGCGGGAGTTACTACGAGCAGTACTTC. Protein: CASSYSGSYYEQYF.

This chain connects TRBV30 to TRBJ2-7, with D possibly matching TRBD2 (5 bases). In germline, CDR1 is GTSNPN, CDR2 SVGIG (reference sequence). V gave up 3 bases and J gave up 4 bases, with 13 bases separating them. The CDR3 has 13 amino acids. In nucleotides, the CDR3 is TGTGCCTGGAGCCGGCTAGCTGTATACGAGCAGTACTTC. Amino acid sequence: CAWSRLAVYEQYF. Together with reference TRBV30 and TRBJ2-7, the CDR3 gives the full variable domain: SQTIHQWPATLVQPVGSPLSLECTVEGTSNPNLYWYRQAAGRGLQLLFYSVGIGQISSEVPQNLSASRPQDRQFILSSKKLLLSDSGFYLCAWSRLAVYEQYFGPGTRLTVT.

This chain connects TRBV7-9 to TRBJ1-4, with 7 positions matching TRBD1. This CDR3 contains 16 residues. Losses at the gene ends were 3 bases for V and 4 bases for J; bases not matched to a gene: 8. Germline V lookup: CDR1 SEHNR, CDR2 FQNEAQ (reference sequence). CDR3 nucleotide sequence: TGTGCCAGCAGCTTTGGGGGACAGCTGAGTAATGAAAAACTGTTTTTT. This codes for CASSFGGQLSNEKLFF.

The rearrangement joins TRBV30 to TRBJ2-7, with D perhaps matching TRBD1 or TRBD2 (5 bases each). The CDR3 has 12 amino acids. From germline, CDR1 is GTSNPN and CDR2 SVGIG (reference sequence). The V and J ends lost 7 bases and 2 bases respectively, with 12 bases between them. The CDR3 is CASGTSAYEQYF. CDR3 bases: TGTGCCTCAGGGACCTCAGCCTACGAGCAGTACTTC. Full variable domain (outside the CDR3, taken from reference TRBV30 and TRBJ2-7): SQTIHQWPATLVQPVGSPLSLECTVEGTSNPNLYWYRQAAGRGLQLLFYSVGIGQISSEVPQNLSASRPQDRQFILSSKKLLLSDSGFYLCASGTSAYEQYFGPGTRLTVT.

The gene calls are TRBV7-9 and TRBJ1-6; D perhaps matches TRBD1 (6 bases). V lost 6 bases to trimming and J lost 8 bases, with 14 bases between them. This CDR3 spans 14 amino acids. Germline V gene data show CDR1 as SEHNR and CDR2 as FQNEAQ (reference sequence). CDR3: CASRPTGEHSPLHF. CDR3 nucleotide sequence: TGTGCCAGCAGACCGACAGGAGAACATTCACCCCTCCACTTT. Drawing the rest from reference TRBV7-9 and TRBJ1-6, the complete variable domain is DTGVSQNPRHKITKRGQNVTFRCDPISEHNRLYWYRQTLGQGPEFLTYFQNEAQLEKSRLLSDRFSAERPKGSFSTLEIQRTEQGDSAMYLCASRPTGEHSPLHFGNGTRLTVT.

J is TRBJ2-7 and V is TRBV27, with D uncertain. V was trimmed by 6 bases and J by 3 bases, leaving 12 bases between them. The CDR3 runs to 13 residues. Germline V gene lookup returns CDR1 MNHEY and CDR2 SMNVEV (reference sequence). This CDR3 is CASSRPPLYEQYF. Written as DNA, the CDR3 is TGTGCCAGCAGCCGACCGCCACTCTACGAGCAGTACTTC.

The chain carries TRBV6-4 and TRBJ2-2, with D possibly matching TRBD1 (5 bases). The CDR3 has 13 amino acids. Trimming cost V 5 bases and J 4 bases, with 8 bases left between them. Germline CDR1 reads MRHNA; CDR2 reads SNTAGT. The CDR3 DNA is TGTGCCAGCAGTAGACAGTTCACCGGGGAGCTGTTTTTT. Translation: CASSRQFTGELFF.